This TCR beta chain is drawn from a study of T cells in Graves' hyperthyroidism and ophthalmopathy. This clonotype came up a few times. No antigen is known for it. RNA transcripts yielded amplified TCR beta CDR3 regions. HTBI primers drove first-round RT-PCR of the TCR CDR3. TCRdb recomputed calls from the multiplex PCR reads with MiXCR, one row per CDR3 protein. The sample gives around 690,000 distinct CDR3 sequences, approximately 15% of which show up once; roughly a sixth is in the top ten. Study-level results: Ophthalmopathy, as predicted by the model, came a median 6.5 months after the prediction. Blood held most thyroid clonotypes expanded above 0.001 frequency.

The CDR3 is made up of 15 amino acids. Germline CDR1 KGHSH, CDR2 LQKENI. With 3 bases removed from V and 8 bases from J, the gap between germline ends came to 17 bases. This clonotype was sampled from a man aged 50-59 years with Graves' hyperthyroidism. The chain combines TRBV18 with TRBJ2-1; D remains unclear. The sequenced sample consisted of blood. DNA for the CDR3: TGTGCCAGCTCACCCCTGCTCCCACCTCTGGATGAGCAGTTCTTC. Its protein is CASSPLLPPLDEQFF.